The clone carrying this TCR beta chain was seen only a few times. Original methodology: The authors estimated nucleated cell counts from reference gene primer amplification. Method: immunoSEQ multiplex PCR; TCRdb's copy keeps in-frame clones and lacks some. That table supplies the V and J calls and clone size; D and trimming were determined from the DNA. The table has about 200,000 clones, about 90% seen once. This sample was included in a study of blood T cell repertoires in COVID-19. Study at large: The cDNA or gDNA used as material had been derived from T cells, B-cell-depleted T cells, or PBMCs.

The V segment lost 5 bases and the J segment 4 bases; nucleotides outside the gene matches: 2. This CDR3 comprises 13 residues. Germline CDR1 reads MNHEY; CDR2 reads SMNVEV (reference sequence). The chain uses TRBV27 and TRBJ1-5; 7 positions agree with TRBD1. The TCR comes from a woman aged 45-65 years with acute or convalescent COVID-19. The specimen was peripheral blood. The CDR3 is CASSRQGNQPQHF. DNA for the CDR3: TGTGCCAGCAGTCGACAGGGAAATCAGCCCCAGCATTTT.